This T cell receptor beta chain was documented in a study of monozygotic twins with inflammatory bowel disease. Findings and caveats of the study: The inverse Simpson measure of TCRbeta diversity was lower in IBD patients than in healthy co-twins.

With regard to this clonotype: Its antigen is as yet unknown.

The CDR3 contains 15 residues. Germline CDR1 LGHNA, CDR2 YSLEER. Reanalyzing the 5' RACE reads, TCRdb keeps one entry per CDR3 protein, without DNA. The table lists around 140,000 distinct CDR3 sequences. Sequencing was performed on blood. This chain connects TRBV4-3 to TRBJ2-7. The receptor was derived from a human donor with ulcerative colitis or Crohn's disease, or a healthy co-twin of an affected twin (not recorded which). The CDR3 sequence: CASSQDLRSPYEQYF.